This TCR beta chain was recorded in a study of T-cell reconstitution after alpha-beta-depleted transplantation in children. The V gene lost 5 bases and the J gene lost 3 bases, with 13 bases spanning the gap. The CDR3 runs to 14 residues. The germline V gene has CDR1 SEHNR and CDR2 FQNEAQ (reference sequence). A library of TCRbeta sequences, prepared with unique molecular identifiers, was generated. TCRdb reprocessed the PCR reads with MiXCR, giving one entry per CDR3 protein. This table has roughly 400,000 distinct CDR3 sequences, around 21% appearing once. The specimen comprised PBMCs from the stem cell graft donor, sampled from the stem cell graft. The chain joins TRBV7-9 to TRBJ1-1; the D gene is possibly TRBD1 (5 bases). The sequence was obtained from a human donor who donated a stem cell graft to a child with acute myeloid leukemia. The CDR3 DNA is TGTGCCAGCAGCCAGGAAGGGACGTACACTGAAGCTTTCTTT. Translating gives CASSQEGTYTEAFF.